This TCR beta chain was recovered during a study of neurological immune-mediated disorders. TCRdb re-derived calls from the 5' RACE reads in MiXCR, one entry per CDR3 protein. The sample records tens of thousands of distinct CDR3 sequences, almost 7.5% being singletons. The length of the CDR3 is 15 residues. The V gene's germline CDR1 is MGHRA and CDR2 YSYEKL. The ends lost 1 base at V and 0 bases at J; junction bases unmatched: 1. General observations from the study: None of the CDR3 amino acid sequences found in expanded clones was shared across subjects. This suggests that the TCR-beta repertoires were private in all groups.

This clonotype was seen many times. The antigen is undetermined. This TCR derives from a woman between 35 and 50 years old in good health. The chain recombines TRBV4-1 with TRBJ1-1; 8 positions agree with TRBD1. Sequenced material: PBMCs. CDR3 region: CASSQGTGLNTEAFF. The CDR3 DNA is TGCGCCAGCAGCCAAGGGACAGGGTTGAACACTGAAGCTTTCTTT.